This record looks at one TCR beta chain sequence and its context. Its antigen is still unknown. This CDR3 contains 14 residues. V lost 5 bases and J lost 2, with 7 bases in between. Germline values: CDR1 SEHNR, CDR2 FQNEAQ (reference sequence). These data are taken from a study of PD-1 blockade in classical Hodgkin lymphoma. After autologous stem cell transplantation all patients relapsed, and prior brentuximab vedotin exposure differed between cohorts. Clones were read by immunoSEQ multiplex PCR, and TCRdb kept only the in-frame ones, dropping some. The sample shows around 19,000 clones, approximately 90% of them seen only once. Overall study findings and caveats: The study reported lower baseline TCR diversity in newly diagnosed patients than in healthy donors.

The TCR was taken from a human donor with classical Hodgkin lymphoma. This material consisted of peripheral blood mononuclear cells (PBMCs), taken before the second cycle of nivolumab. The chain joins TRBV7-9 to TRBJ2-6; D remains ambiguous. CDR3 nucleotides: TGTGCCAGCAGCATCCCGACTGGGGCCAACGTCCTGACTTTC. Protein sequence: CASSIPTGANVLTF.